A selection of T cell receptor beta chains follows, all from one sample in a study of T cell changes during pregnancy in multiple sclerosis. Measured with immunoSEQ multiplex PCR; TCRdb has only the in-frame clones, and not every one. The sample yields over 65,000 clones, around 90% seen once. The sample consisted of peripheral blood, taken in the first trimester of pregnancy. Every receptor here comes from a female donor in good health, enrolled as a control in a pregnancy study. Each CDR3 is given with its conserved first and last residue. A D gene is named only where the DNA matches it firmly. Size tells how often a clone was seen (once, few, many) or the class of an expanded clone, and some rows leave it out.

J | D | V | size | CDR3 | DNA
TRBJ2-5 | - | TRBV29-1 | - | CSVEGTVLGDSETQYF | TGCAGCGTTGAAGGTACCGTTCTTGGAGACTCAGAGACCCAGTACTTC
TRBJ2-2 | - | TRBV30 | - | CAWTPQSAGELFF | TGTGCCTGGACCCCACAGTCGGCCGGGGAGCTGTTTTTT
TRBJ1-2 | TRBD1 | TRBV4-2 | few | CASSHTWTGGKYGYTF | TGTGCCAGCAGCCACACATGGACAGGGGGGAAATATGGCTACACCTTC
TRBJ1-5 | - | TRBV25-1 | - | CASGCPGPPGGYQPQHF | TGTGCCAGCGGTTGCCCCGGGCCACCGGGAGGGTATCAGCCCCAGCATTTT
TRBJ1-1 | - | TRBV20-1 | - | CSADRGTEAFF | TGCAGTGCTGATAGGGGGACTGAAGCTTTCTTT
TRBJ1-3 | - | TRBV12-5 | - | CASGFDSGSGNTIYF | TGTGCTAGTGGTTTTGACTCGGGCTCTGGAAACACCATATATTTT
TRBJ2-2 | TRBD1 | TRBV18 | once | CASSPGQEVAGELFF | TGTGCCAGCTCACCGGGACAGGAGGTAGCCGGGGAGCTGTTTTTT
TRBJ2-5 | - | TRBV7-2 | - | CASSPKETQYF | TGTGCCAGCAGTCCTAAAGAGACCCAGTACTTC
TRBJ2-2 | - | TRBV19 | - | CASSKGGQRVPGELFF | TGTGCCAGTAGTAAGGGGGGACAGAGGGTCCCCGGGGAGCTGTTTTTT
TRBJ1-1 | TRBD1 | TRBV29-1 | - | CSVHKGGLNTEAFF | TGCAGCGTTCACAAAGGGGGCCTGAACACTGAAGCTTTCTTT
TRBJ2-1 | TRBD2 | TRBV29-1 | - | CSVDFRLAGNNEQFF | TGCAGCGTTGATTTTAGGCTAGCGGGGAACAATGAGCAGTTCTTC
TRBJ1-1 | - | TRBV4-2 | - | CASSQGGTTNTEAFF | TGTGCCAGCAGCCAAGGTGGGACAACCAACACTGAAGCTTTCTTT
TRBJ2-4 | - | TRBV6-5 | - | CASRDPREAKNIQYF | TGTGCCAGCAGGGACCCCCGGGAAGCCAAAAACATTCAGTACTTC
TRBJ1-1 | - | TRBV9 | - | CASSWGDSNTEAFF | TGTGCCAGCAGCTGGGGGGATTCGAACACTGAAGCTTTCTTT
TRBJ1-2 | - | TRBV4-3 | few | CASSQDRVGYTF | TGCGCCAGCAGCCAAGATCGAGTCGGCTACACCTTC
TRBJ1-3 | - | TRBV30 | - | CAWSDWRVRGNTIYF | TGTGCCTGGAGCGACTGGAGGGTTCGGGGAAACACCATATATTTT
TRBJ2-7 | TRBD1 | TRBV6-5 | - | CASSPRTGRSEQYF | TGTGCCAGCAGTCCTCGGACAGGGAGGTCCGAGCAGTACTTC
TRBJ2-3 | - | TRBV6-4 | - | CASSGGRSTDTQYF | TGTGCCAGCAGTGGGGGGCGCAGCACAGATACGCAGTATTTT
TRBJ2-1 | TRBD1 | TRBV5-1 | - | CASSPGQGPYNEQFF | TGCGCCAGCAGCCCCGGACAGGGTCCGTACAATGAGCAGTTCTTC
TRBJ2-2 | - | TRBV7-2 | - | CASSLPASEGVVTGELFF | TGTGCCAGCAGCTTGCCAGCCTCGGAGGGAGTAGTAACCGGGGAGCTGTTTTTT
TRBJ2-1 | - | TRBV28 | - | CASSSEGEESYNEQFF | TGTGCCAGCAGTTCGGAAGGGGAGGAATCCTACAATGAGCAGTTCTTC
TRBJ2-1 | - | TRBV11-2 | - | CASSPLTDNEQFF | TGTGCCAGCAGCCCTCTAACGGACAATGAGCAGTTCTTC
TRBJ2-1 | TRBD2 | TRBV14 | - | CASSQSSGGPNEQFF | TGTGCCAGCAGCCAAAGTAGCGGGGGGCCAAATGAGCAGTTCTTC
TRBJ2-1 | TRBD2 | TRBV9 | once | CASSVQTSGASEQFF | TGTGCCAGCAGCGTCCAAACTAGCGGGGCCTCCGAGCAGTTCTTC
TRBJ2-7 | - | TRBV5-1 | - | CASSLRQPSYEQYF | TGCGCCAGCAGCTTAAGACAGCCCTCCTACGAGCAGTACTTC
TRBJ1-1 | - | TRBV19 | once | CASALNTEAFF | TGTGCCAGCGCGCTGAACACTGAAGCTTTCTTT
TRBJ1-6 | - | TRBV27 | - | CASRSGLALHF | TGTGCCAGCAGATCAGGGCTTGCCCTCCACTTT
TRBJ1-2 | TRBD1 | TRBV7-8 | once | CASSVPGTAYGYTF | TGTGCCAGCAGCGTCCCCGGGACAGCCTATGGCTACACCTTC
TRBJ1-5 | TRBD1 | TRBV5-4 | - | CASSLGGQGSNQPQHF | TGTGCCAGCAGCTTGGGGGGACAGGGTAGCAATCAGCCCCAGCATTTT
TRBJ1-6 | - | TRBV14 | - | CASSQGQIYNSPLHF | TGTGCCAGCAGCCAAGGGCAGATTTATAATTCACCCCTCCACTTT
TRBJ2-7 | TRBD1 | TRBV7-2 | once | CASSPRTGDIPYEQYF | TGTGCCAGCAGCCCCAGGACAGGGGATATCCCCTACGAGCAGTACTTC
TRBJ1-1 | TRBD1 | TRBV6-6 | - | CASSYQDRWGYEAFF | TGTGCCAGCAGTTACCAGGACAGGTGGGGATATGAAGCTTTCTTT
TRBJ2-3 | TRBD2 | TRBV6-1 | - | CASKGTRGRTDTQYF | TGTGCCAGCAAGGGGACTAGAGGGCGCACAGATACGCAGTATTTT
TRBJ1-5 | TRBD1 | TRBV28 | few | CASLGQVGLQHF | TGTGCCAGTTTAGGACAGGTCGGGCTCCAGCATTTT
TRBJ1-1 | - | TRBV7-2 | - | CASTPSRRGLNTEAFF | TGTGCCAGCACCCCATCACGCAGGGGCCTGAACACTGAAGCTTTCTTT
TRBJ1-3 | - | TRBV4-2 | - | CASSQGGPGNTIYF | TGTGCCAGCAGCCAAGGGGGGCCTGGAAACACCATATATTTT
TRBJ2-3 | TRBD2 | TRBV28 | - | CASSLRGGSTDTQYF | TGTGCCAGCAGTTTACGGGGGGGCAGCACAGATACGCAGTATTTT
TRBJ2-1 | - | TRBV5-1 | - | CASSLGGPEFF | TGCGCCAGCAGCTTGGGGGGGCCCGAGTTCTTC
TRBJ2-7 | - | TRBV6-5 | - | CASAAGQLTRNEQYF | TGTGCCAGCGCGGCGGGACAGCTCACACGGAACGAGCAGTACTTC
TRBJ2-1 | TRBD2 | TRBV6-6 | - | CASSNPTSGGLEQFF | TGTGCCAGCAGCAACCCGACTAGCGGGGGACTTGAGCAGTTCTTC
TRBJ2-7 | - | TRBV4-1 | - | CASSQGAGWDSYEQYF | TGCGCCAGCAGCCAAGGGGCGGGGTGGGACTCCTACGAGCAGTACTTC
TRBJ1-6 | TRBD1 | TRBV5-1 | once | CASSLVGTGPNSPLHF | TGCGCCAGCAGCTTGGTTGGGACAGGGCCTAATTCACCCCTCCACTTT
TRBJ1-5 | - | TRBV7-8 | - | CASSYDIGPYSSQHF | TGTGCCAGCAGCTACGACATCGGCCCGTACTCGTCCCAGCATTTT
TRBJ1-5 | - | TRBV30 | - | CAWSGGLSNQPQHF | TGTGCCTGGAGCGGGGGGCTTAGCAATCAGCCCCAGCATTTT
TRBJ1-2 | - | TRBV7-3 | - | CASSLGGRRGYTF | TGTGCCAGCAGCTTAGGGGGCCGGAGGGGCTACACCTTC
TRBJ1-3 | - | TRBV27 | few | CASSSLPPTVSSSGNTIYF | TGTGCCAGCAGTTCCCTCCCCCCGACAGTCTCCAGCTCTGGAAACACCATATATTTT